This T cell receptor beta chain stems from a study of T cells in localized non-small cell lung cancer. General observations from the study: Appearance in adjacent lung was seen for a median roughly 56 of the top 100 tumor clones. Uninvolved adjacent lung had higher T cell clonality than tumor and all other tissues. Density of T cells in blood, when higher, went with longer overall survival.

Worth noting for this clone: Its target is unknown.

The V segment lost 6 bases and the J segment 4 bases; nucleotides outside the gene matches: 4. The V gene's germline CDR1 is LNHDA and CDR2 SQIVND (reference sequence). The CDR3 loop spans 14 amino acids. Sequencing was performed with immunoSEQ multiplex PCR; in TCRdb, only in-frame clones are kept and a portion is missing. Of 26,000 or so clones listed, approximately 86% are singletons. This TCR derives from a female donor over 55 with stage II squamous cell lung carcinoma. The input for sequencing was peripheral blood, taken before any cancer treatment. The genes are TRBV19 and TRBJ2-2; 8 positions match TRBD1. CDR3 loop: CASRDRVFTGELFF. The CDR3 DNA reads as TGTGCCAGTAGGGACAGGGTGTTCACCGGGGAGCTGTTTTTT.